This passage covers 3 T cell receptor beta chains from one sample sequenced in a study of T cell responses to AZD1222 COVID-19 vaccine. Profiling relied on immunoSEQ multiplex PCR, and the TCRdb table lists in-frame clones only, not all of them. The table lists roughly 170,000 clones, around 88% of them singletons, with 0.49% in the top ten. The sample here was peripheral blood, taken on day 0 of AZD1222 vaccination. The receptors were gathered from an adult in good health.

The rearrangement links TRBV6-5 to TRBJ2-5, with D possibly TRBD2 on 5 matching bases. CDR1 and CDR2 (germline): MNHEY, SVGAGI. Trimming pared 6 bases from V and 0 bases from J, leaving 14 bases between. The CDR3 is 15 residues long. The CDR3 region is CASRKGVGHQETQYF. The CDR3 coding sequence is TGTGCCAGCAGAAAGGGAGTGGGCCACCAAGAGACCCAGTACTTC.

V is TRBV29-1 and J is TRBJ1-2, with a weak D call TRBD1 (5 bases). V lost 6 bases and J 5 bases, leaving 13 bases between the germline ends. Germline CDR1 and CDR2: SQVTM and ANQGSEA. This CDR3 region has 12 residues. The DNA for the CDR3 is TGCAGCGTAAACACCTGGGGGTATGGCTACACCTTC. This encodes CSVNTWGYGYTF.

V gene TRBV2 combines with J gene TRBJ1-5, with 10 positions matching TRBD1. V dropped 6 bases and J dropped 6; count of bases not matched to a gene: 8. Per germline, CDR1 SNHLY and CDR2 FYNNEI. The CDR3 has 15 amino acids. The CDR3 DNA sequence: TGTGCCAGCAGGGCAGGACAGGGGGGCGGTCAGCCCCAGCATTTT. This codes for CASRAGQGGGQPQHF.